The 8 T cell receptor beta chains presented below share a single source sample, sequenced in a study of tumor-infiltrating lymphocytes in primary liver carcinoma. Scientists recovered RNA and DNA together from about 20-30 mg of unsorted bulk tissue. Starting material of about 480 ng total RNA yielded TCR beta cDNA via a constant-region primer. It was through three nested multiplex PCR rounds of slightly modified ARM-PCR that TCR beta libraries arose. In the first two PCR rounds, TRBV1-TRBV30 forward primers were paired with a C-beta reverse primer, and each round lasted roughly 9 cycles. MiXCR, run by TCRdb on the multiplex PCR reads, gives a single entry per CDR3 protein. Found here are about 74,000 distinct CDR3 sequences, over 60% of them singletons; the top ten hold 28%. The source material was liver tumor tissue from sampling region 4. Described subset: tumor region T4, right-lateral pole. These receptors were collected from a man in his forties with primary liver carcinoma and hepatitis B virus infection.

Points on this clonotype: Mismatch with germline at one junction end may stem from a read error. The V gene is TRBV9, the J gene TRBJ2-5; D is ambiguous. The V gene's germline CDR1 is SGDLS and CDR2 YYNGEE. The CDR3 is made up of 13 amino acids. CDR3 residues: CSSSVGVQETQYF. For the CDR3, the DNA is TGTTCCAGCAGCGTAGGCGTCCAAGAGACCCAATACTTC.

Notes on this clonotype: The junction does not match germline at one end; this may be a read error. V and J are TRBV11-2 and TRBJ1-2, with D tentatively TRBD1 (5 bases). CDR1 and CDR2 from the germline V gene are SGHAT and FQNNGV. This CDR3 is built from 13 residues. The CDR3, as DNA: TGCACTAGCAGCTTAGAGGGGATCTATGGCTACACCTTC. Translation: CTSSLEGIYGYTF.

A word on this clonotype: One end of the junction does not line up with germline, which may come from a read error. The V gene is TRBV28, the J gene TRBJ1-2; D not resolved. The V gene's germline CDR1 is MDHEN and CDR2 SYDVKM. The CDR3 length is 12 residues. The CDR3 loop reads CASWTSRDGYIF. The CDR3 bases are TGTGCCAGTTGGACCTCTCGGGATGGCTACATCTTC.

On this clonotype: This may stem from a read error, because a much larger clone lies one nucleotide away. The chain is built from TRBV28 and TRBJ2-5; no clear D. The CDR3 sequence is 11 residues long. The germline V gene encodes CDR1 MDHEN and CDR2 SYDVKM. CDR3 protein: CVSRGQETQYF. The CDR3 DNA reads as TGTGTCAGCAGAGGTCAAGAGACCCAGTACTTC.

This clonotype was observed once. The missing conserved phenylalanine or tryptophan at the end of this CDR3 makes a read error likely. This chain links TRBV11-2 with TRBJ1-1; D is ambiguous. In germline, CDR1 is SGHAT, CDR2 FQNNGV. The CDR3 is 16 amino acids. V shed 3 bases and J shed 7 bases, with 21 bases lying between them. The CDR3 region is CASSFGLGGRVVEAFI. The CDR3 DNA sequence: TGTGCCAGCAGCTTCGGTTTGGGCGGAAGAGTCGTTGAAGCTTTCATT.

This clonotype has more than one count but fewer than ten. The junction does not match germline at one end; this may be a read error. V gene TRBV12-3 or TRBV12-4 combines with J gene TRBJ2-1; D may be TRBD2 (6 bases). CDR3 length: 14 amino acids. CDR3 protein: CASTLPPSSDEQSF. In nucleotides, the CDR3 is TGTGCCAGCACTTTACCCCCGTCTAGCGATGAGCAGTCCTTC.

Turning to this clonotype: The junction and the germline gene differ at one end; a read error may be behind it. The chain joins TRBV11-2 to TRBJ2-3; perhaps TRBD2 as D (5 bases). Germline V gene data show CDR1 as SGHAT and CDR2 as FQNNGV. CDR3 length: 16 residues. In nucleotides, the CDR3 is TGTGCTAGCAGCTTAGGGCCGGATTCTAGCACAGATACGCGGTATTTT. This gives the protein CASSLGPDSSTDTRYF.

Remarks on this clonotype: Since the CDR3 does not end with the conserved phenylalanine or tryptophan, this likely comes from a read error. The chain has TRBV7-9 and TRBJ1-6; D not resolved. The CDR3 has 17 residues. Trimming pared 5 bases from V and 0 bases from J, leaving 14 bases between. Germline assignment: CDR1 SEHNR and CDR2 FQNEAQ (reference sequence). The CDR3 loop reads CASSPAGPSSYNSPLHS. CDR3 sequence (DNA): TGTGCCAGCAGCCCGGCCGGGCCGAGCTCCTATAATTCACCCCTCCACTCT.